This TCR beta chain was identified in a study of T-cell reconstitution after alpha-beta-depleted transplantation in children. Preparation of the TCRbeta library involved a method that used unique molecular identifiers. TCRdb processed the PCR reads anew with MiXCR; each CDR3 protein has one entry. The sample records about 510,000 distinct CDR3 sequences, more than 9.5% being singletons. The CDR3 is 13 residues long. The germline V and J ends were trimmed by 4 bases and 0 bases, with 7 bases remaining between them. CDR1 SQVTM and CDR2 ANQGSEA come from the germline V gene. In regard to this clonotype: The antigen is not known.

Findings and limits, study-wide: T-cell counts and diversity were attributed mostly to newly produced T cells one year after transplant. Surviving recipient T cells and thymic progenitors underlay high day-60 TCRbeta diversity in some patients.

Sequenced material: PBMCs, mostly from graft donor cells, taken 180 days after TCRalphabeta/CD19-depleted stem cell transplant. The V and J genes are TRBV29-1 and TRBJ1-5; D gene unclear. This clonotype was obtained from a female patient aged 2-9 years who had a stem cell transplant for aplastic anemia, so the T cells may come from the graft donor. CDR3 nucleotide sequence: TGCAGCGTTGCAGGCGATAGCAATCAGCCCCAGCATTTT. Its protein is CSVAGDSNQPQHF.